This is a list of T cell receptor beta chains from one sample in a study of shared clonotypes between healthy human individuals. Sequencing was performed with immunoSEQ multiplex PCR; in TCRdb, only in-frame clones are kept and a portion is missing. The table shows around 690,000 clones, with about 90% occurring only once. Sequences were obtained from memory CD8+ T cells from PBMCs. These receptors all come from a man younger than 35 in good health. Some clones in this sample may be carry-over from other donors' samples. The CDR3 runs from the conserved cysteine through the conserved F or W. Fields, in order: J gene, clone size, D gene, CDR3 length, V gene, CDR3 protein, CDR3 DNA. A D gene is named only where the DNA matches it firmly. Expanded clones are given a class, and other clones once, few, many or no size at all.

TRBJ1-2 - TRBD1 13 TRBV6-5 CASRPGTGSGYTF TGTGCCAGCAGGCCGGGGACAGGGTCGGGCTACACCTTC
TRBJ2-7 once TRBD1 15 TRBV9 CASSESGTGLYEQYF TGTGCCAGCAGCGAATCTGGGACAGGGCTCTACGAGCAGTACTTC
TRBJ2-7 - TRBD2 15 TRBV5-6 CASSAGTSAAYEQYF TGTGCCAGCAGCGCAGGGACTAGCGCCGCCTACGAGCAGTACTTC
TRBJ2-3 - TRBD2 16 TRBV27 CASSLVLAGGPDTQYF TGTGCCAGCAGTTTAGTGCTAGCGGGAGGGCCTGATACGCAGTATTTT
TRBJ1-1 many TRBD1 13 TRBV30 CAWTVDRGTEAFF TGTGCCTGGACCGTCGACAGGGGAACTGAAGCTTTCTTT
TRBJ2-1 - - 15 TRBV9 CASSGKTSSYNEQFF TGTGCCAGCAGCGGAAAGACTAGCTCCTACAATGAGCAGTTCTTC
TRBJ1-3 - - 14 TRBV27 CASSIRAGGNTIYF TGTGCCAGCAGTATTCGGGCAGGTGGAAACACCATATATTTT
TRBJ1-2 - - 16 TRBV9 CASSGYNHRESYGYTF TGTGCCAGCAGCGGCTACAATCACAGGGAGTCCTATGGCTACACCTTC
TRBJ2-5 - - 13 TRBV12-5 CASGLGTQETQYF TGTGCTAGTGGCCTCGGGACCCAAGAGACCCAGTACTTC
TRBJ1-1 - - 17 TRBV4-1 CASSQLHEGNLNTEAFF TGCGCCAGCAGCCAACTCCACGAGGGGAATCTGAACACTGAAGCTTTCTTT
TRBJ2-3 - - 18 TRBV6-1 CASSEAHRLASSTDTQYF TGTGCCAGCAGTGAAGCGCATCGTCTAGCGTCGAGCACAGATACGCAGTATTTT
TRBJ2-1 - - 13 TRBV15 CATSRDWGNEQFF TGTGCCACCAGCAGAGATTGGGGGAATGAGCAGTTCTTC
TRBJ2-5 - - 13 TRBV7-9 CASSLGNEETQYF TGTGCCAGCAGCTTAGGCAATGAAGAGACCCAGTACTTC
TRBJ1-1 - TRBD1 15 TRBV7-6 CASSTRTGWNTEAFF TGTGCCAGCAGCACACGGACAGGGTGGAACACTGAAGCTTTCTTT
TRBJ2-1 - TRBD2 15 TRBV28 CASNAGLAAYNEQFF TGTGCCAGCAACGCAGGACTAGCGGCCTACAATGAGCAGTTCTTC
TRBJ1-2 - - 13 TRBV7-9 CASGLGPIPGYTF TGTGCCAGTGGCCTGGGACCGATTCCCGGCTACACCTTC
TRBJ1-1 - - 15 TRBV5-4 CASRLRTEENTEAFF TGTGCCAGCAGACTCCGGACAGAGGAGAACACTGAAGCTTTCTTT
TRBJ2-2 - TRBD2 20 TRBV10-3 CAIREPGLAGDNANTGELFF TGTGCCATCCGGGAACCGGGACTAGCGGGTGATAACGCGAACACCGGGGAGCTGTTTTTT
TRBJ1-1 once - 15 TRBV5-4 CASSSGRQQNTEAFF TGTGCCAGCAGCTCCGGAAGACAGCAGAACACTGAAGCTTTCTTT
TRBJ2-5 - - 15 TRBV6-5 CASSSNPPEGETQYF TGTGCCAGCAGTTCAAACCCTCCGGAGGGAGAGACCCAGTACTTC
TRBJ1-4 - - 15 TRBV5-6 CASSFSPGPNEKLFF TGTGCCAGCAGCTTTTCTCCGGGGCCGAATGAAAAACTGTTTTTT
TRBJ2-5 - - 14 TRBV18 CASSSDRMQETQYF TGTGCCAGCTCATCAGACAGGATGCAAGAGACCCAGTACTTC
TRBJ2-1 - - 13 TRBV10-3 CAISEYLSGEQFF TGTGCCATCAGTGAGTATCTATCCGGTGAGCAGTTCTTC
TRBJ2-2 - - 14 TRBV7-8 CASRTGVNTGELFF TGTGCCAGCCGAACGGGAGTCAACACCGGGGAGCTGTTTTTT
TRBJ2-3 - - 16 TRBV7-8 CASSLGLATTTDTQYF TGTGCCAGCAGCTTAGGCCTAGCTACAACGACAGATACGCAGTATTTT
TRBJ2-3 - TRBD2 15 TRBV15 CATSRVAGGTDTQYF TGTGCCACCAGCAGAGTTGCGGGAGGCACAGATACGCAGTATTTT
TRBJ2-2 - - 17 TRBV2 CASSEDRSILFTGELFF TGTGCCAGCAGTGAAGACCGAAGTATTCTGTTCACCGGGGAGCTGTTTTTT
TRBJ1-5 - TRBD1 17 TRBV5-1 CASSPEPGTASNQPQHF TGCGCCAGCAGCCCAGAACCCGGGACAGCTAGCAATCAGCCCCAGCATTTT
TRBJ2-1 - - 16 TRBV4-1 CASSQGYGGSYNEQFF TGCGCCAGCAGCCAAGGGTATGGAGGATCCTACAATGAGCAGTTCTTC
TRBJ1-4 few - 16 TRBV15 CATSRDGEASGEKLFF TGTGCCACCAGCAGAGACGGCGAGGCCTCGGGTGAAAAACTGTTTTTT
TRBJ2-7 - - 14 TRBV2 CATDRGDSDYEQYF TGTGCCACCGATAGAGGGGATAGCGACTACGAGCAGTACTTC
TRBJ2-7 - - 16 TRBV7-8 CASSLEYQGGGGEQYF TGTGCCAGCAGCTTAGAGTATCAGGGGGGAGGCGGCGAGCAGTACTTC
TRBJ2-5 - - 15 TRBV7-2 CASSSPRTIRETQYF TGTGCCAGCAGCTCCCCTCGGACTATCCGGGAGACCCAGTACTTC
TRBJ2-2 once TRBD2 14 TRBV2 CASMPGGNTGELFF TGTGCCAGCATGCCGGGAGGCAACACCGGGGAGCTGTTTTTT
TRBJ2-1 - - 12 TRBV6-5 CASSYLGGEQFF TGTGCCAGCAGTTACCTCGGCGGTGAGCAGTTCTTC
TRBJ2-7 - - 15 TRBV7-3 CASSLAPGESYEQYF TGTGCCAGCAGCCTAGCCCCGGGGGAATCCTACGAGCAGTACTTC
TRBJ2-1 - - 14 TRBV7-6 CASSLNSEGDEQFF TGTGCCAGCAGCTTAAACTCCGAGGGAGATGAGCAGTTCTTC
TRBJ2-3 - TRBD2 15 TRBV5-1 CASTLSGTTTDTQYF TGCGCCAGCACCCTCTCCGGGACTACCACAGATACGCAGTATTTT
TRBJ2-7 - - 12 TRBV5-5 CASKRLEYEQYF TGTGCCAGCAAGCGGCTTGAGTACGAGCAGTACTTC
TRBJ1-1 - TRBD1 14 TRBV7-3 CASSPSRGTTEAFF TGTGCCAGCAGCCCGAGCAGGGGGACCACTGAAGCTTTCTTT
TRBJ2-1 - - 16 TRBV5-6 CASSFSGHGGSDEQFF TGTGCCAGCAGCTTTTCCGGACACGGCGGCTCGGATGAGCAGTTCTTC
TRBJ2-7 once - 13 TRBV27 CASSLSHSYEQYF TGTGCCAGCAGTTTATCCCACTCCTACGAGCAGTACTTC
TRBJ1-4 - - 14 TRBV5-4 CASSWEPANEKLFF TGTGCCAGCAGTTGGGAGCCAGCAAATGAAAAACTGTTTTTT
TRBJ2-3 - - 15 TRBV7-9 CASSFLLTHTDTQYF TGTGCCAGCAGCTTTTTGCTAACACACACAGATACGCAGTATTTT
TRBJ2-7 - TRBD1 15 TRBV11-2 CASSLRRDRGSEQYF TGTGCCAGCAGTCTAAGAAGGGACAGGGGGAGCGAGCAGTACTTC
TRBJ1-2 once TRBD1 15 TRBV9 CASSAGQGINYGYTF TGTGCCAGCAGCGCGGGACAGGGGATTAACTATGGCTACACCTTC
TRBJ2-2 - - 14 TRBV7-3 CASSLPGEAGELFF TGTGCCAGCAGCTTACCCGGGGAGGCCGGGGAGCTGTTTTTT
TRBJ2-2 - - 16 TRBV5-1 CASSLKVVGNTGELFF TGCGCCAGCAGCTTGAAGGTAGTGGGGAACACCGGGGAGCTGTTTTTT
TRBJ2-4 - TRBD1 16 TRBV4-2 CASSHTGQGLKNIQYF TGTGCCAGCAGCCACACAGGACAGGGGCTCAAAAACATTCAGTACTTC
TRBJ2-3 - - 15 TRBV7-3 CASSLWGSFTDTQYF TGTGCCAGCAGCTTATGGGGCAGTTTCACAGATACGCAGTATTTT
TRBJ1-1 few - 13 TRBV7-9 CASSFTRNTEAFF TGTGCCAGCAGCTTTACACGTAACACTGAAGCTTTCTTT
TRBJ1-3 once - 15 TRBV4-1 CASSQVDLSGNTIYF TGCGCCAGCAGCCAAGTAGATCTCTCTGGAAACACCATATATTTT
TRBJ2-7 - - 13 TRBV28 CASGGQSSYEQYF TGTGCCAGCGGCGGACAGTCGTCCTACGAGCAGTACTTC
TRBJ2-1 - - 16 TRBV19 CASSPRPGVTYNEQFF TGTGCCAGTAGTCCTAGGCCGGGAGTCACCTACAATGAGCAGTTCTTC
TRBJ1-1 - - 14 TRBV13 CASSFREMNTEAFF TGTGCCAGCAGCTTTCGGGAGATGAACACTGAAGCTTTCTTT